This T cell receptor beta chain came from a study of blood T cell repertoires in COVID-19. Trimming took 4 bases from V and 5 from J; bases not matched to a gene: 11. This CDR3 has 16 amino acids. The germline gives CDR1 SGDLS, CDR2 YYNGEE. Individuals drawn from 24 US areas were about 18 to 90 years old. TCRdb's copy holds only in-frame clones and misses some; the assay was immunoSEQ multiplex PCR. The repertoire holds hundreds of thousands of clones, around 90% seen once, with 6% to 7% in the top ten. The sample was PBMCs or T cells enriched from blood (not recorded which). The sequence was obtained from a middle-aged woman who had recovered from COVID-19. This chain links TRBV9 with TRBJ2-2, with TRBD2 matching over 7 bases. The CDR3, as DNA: TGTGCCAGCAGCCCCGTTAGGGGCGGGAGTACCGGGGAGCTGTTTTTT. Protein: CASSPVRGGSTGELFF.